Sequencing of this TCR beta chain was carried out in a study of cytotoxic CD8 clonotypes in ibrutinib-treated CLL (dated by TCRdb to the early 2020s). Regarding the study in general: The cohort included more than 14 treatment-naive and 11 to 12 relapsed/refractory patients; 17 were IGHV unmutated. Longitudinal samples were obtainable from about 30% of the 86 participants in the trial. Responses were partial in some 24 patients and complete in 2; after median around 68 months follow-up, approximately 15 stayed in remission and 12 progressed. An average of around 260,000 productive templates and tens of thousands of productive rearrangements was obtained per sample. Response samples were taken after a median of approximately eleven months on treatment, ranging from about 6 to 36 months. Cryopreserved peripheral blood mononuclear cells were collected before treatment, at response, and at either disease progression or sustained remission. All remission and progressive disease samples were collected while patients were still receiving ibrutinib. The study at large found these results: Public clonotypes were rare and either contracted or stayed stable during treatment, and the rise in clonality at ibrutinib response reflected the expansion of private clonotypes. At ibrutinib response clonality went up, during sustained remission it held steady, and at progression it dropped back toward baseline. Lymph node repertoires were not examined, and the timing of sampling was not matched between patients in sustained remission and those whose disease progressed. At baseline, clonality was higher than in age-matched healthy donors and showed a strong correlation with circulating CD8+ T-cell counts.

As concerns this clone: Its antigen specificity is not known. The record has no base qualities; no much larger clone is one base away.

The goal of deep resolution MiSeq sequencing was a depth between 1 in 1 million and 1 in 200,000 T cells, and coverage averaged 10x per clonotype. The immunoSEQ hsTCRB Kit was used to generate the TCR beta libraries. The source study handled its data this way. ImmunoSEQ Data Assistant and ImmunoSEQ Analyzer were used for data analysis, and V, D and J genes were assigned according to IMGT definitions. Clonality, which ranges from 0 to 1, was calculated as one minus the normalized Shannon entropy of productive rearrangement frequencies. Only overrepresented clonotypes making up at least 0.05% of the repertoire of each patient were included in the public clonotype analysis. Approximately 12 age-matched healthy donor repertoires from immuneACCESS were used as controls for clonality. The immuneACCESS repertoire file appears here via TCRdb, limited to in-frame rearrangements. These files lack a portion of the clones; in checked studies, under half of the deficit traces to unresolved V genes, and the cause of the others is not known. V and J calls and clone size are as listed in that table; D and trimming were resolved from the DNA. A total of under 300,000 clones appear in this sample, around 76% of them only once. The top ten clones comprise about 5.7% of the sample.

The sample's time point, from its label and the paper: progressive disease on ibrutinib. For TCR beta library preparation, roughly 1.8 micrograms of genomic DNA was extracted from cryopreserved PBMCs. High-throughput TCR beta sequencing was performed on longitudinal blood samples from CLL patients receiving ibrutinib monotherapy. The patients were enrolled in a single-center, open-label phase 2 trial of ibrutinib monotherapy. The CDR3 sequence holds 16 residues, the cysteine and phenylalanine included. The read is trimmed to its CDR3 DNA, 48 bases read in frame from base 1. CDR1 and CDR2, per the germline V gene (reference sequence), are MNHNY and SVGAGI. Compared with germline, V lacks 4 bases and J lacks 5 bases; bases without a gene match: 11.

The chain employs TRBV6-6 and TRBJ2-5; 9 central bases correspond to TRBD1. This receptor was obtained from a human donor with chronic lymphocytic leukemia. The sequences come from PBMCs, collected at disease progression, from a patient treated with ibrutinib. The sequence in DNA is TGTGCCAGCAGTTCACCGTTTACAGGGGGCCGGGAGACCCAGTACTTC. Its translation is CASSSPFTGGRETQYF.